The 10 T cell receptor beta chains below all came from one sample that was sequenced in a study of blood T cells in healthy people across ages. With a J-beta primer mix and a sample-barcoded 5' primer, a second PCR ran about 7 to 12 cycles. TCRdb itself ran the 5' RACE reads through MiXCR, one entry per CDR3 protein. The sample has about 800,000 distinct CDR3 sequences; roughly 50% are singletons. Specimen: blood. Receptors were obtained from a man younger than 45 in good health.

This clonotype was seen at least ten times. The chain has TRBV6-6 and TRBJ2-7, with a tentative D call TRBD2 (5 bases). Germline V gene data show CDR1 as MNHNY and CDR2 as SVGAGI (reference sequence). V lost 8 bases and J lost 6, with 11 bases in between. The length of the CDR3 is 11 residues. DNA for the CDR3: TGTGCCAGCGGGCGGGTACTCGAGCAGTACTTC. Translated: CASGRVLEQYF.

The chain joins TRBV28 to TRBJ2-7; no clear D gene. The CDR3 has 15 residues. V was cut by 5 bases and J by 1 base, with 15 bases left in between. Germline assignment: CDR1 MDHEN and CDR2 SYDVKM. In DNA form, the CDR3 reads TGTGCCAGCAGTCCTCCTCGGGTTACGTCCTACGAGCAGTACTTC. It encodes CASSPPRVTSYEQYF.

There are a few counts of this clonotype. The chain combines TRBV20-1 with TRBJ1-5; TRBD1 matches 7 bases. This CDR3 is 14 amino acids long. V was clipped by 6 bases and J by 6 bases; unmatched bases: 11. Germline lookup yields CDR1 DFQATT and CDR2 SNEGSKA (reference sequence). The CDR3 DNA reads TGCAGTGCGAGTAGGGGGAGGGACAGTCAGCCCCAGCATTTT. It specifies CSASRGRDSQPQHF.

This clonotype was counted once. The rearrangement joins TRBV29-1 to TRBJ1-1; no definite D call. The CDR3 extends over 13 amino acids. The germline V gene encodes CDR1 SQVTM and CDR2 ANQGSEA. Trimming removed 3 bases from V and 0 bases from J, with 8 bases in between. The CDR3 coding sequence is TGCAGCGTTGATTTGGGCGTGAACACTGAAGCTTTCTTT. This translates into CSVDLGVNTEAFF.

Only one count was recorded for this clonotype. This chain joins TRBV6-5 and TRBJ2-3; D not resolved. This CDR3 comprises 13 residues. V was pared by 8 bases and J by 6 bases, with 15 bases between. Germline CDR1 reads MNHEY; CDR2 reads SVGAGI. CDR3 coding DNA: TGTGCCAGCCGCACGGCCGCTTGGGATACGCAGTATTTT. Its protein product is CASRTAAWDTQYF.

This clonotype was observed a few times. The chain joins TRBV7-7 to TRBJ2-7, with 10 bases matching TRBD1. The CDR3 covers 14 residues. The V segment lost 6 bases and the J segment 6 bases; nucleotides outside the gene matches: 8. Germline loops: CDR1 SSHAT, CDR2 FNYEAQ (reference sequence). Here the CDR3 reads CASSPGQGMAEQYF. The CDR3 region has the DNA TGTGCCAGCAGTCCGGGACAGGGGATGGCCGAGCAGTACTTC.

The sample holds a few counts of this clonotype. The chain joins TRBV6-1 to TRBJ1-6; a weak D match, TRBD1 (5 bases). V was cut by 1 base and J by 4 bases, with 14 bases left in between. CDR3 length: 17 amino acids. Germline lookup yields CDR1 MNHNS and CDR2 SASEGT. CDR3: CASSEGLGRAYNSPLHF. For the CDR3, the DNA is TGTGCCAGCAGTGAAGGACTGGGGCGGGCGTATAATTCACCCCTCCACTTT.

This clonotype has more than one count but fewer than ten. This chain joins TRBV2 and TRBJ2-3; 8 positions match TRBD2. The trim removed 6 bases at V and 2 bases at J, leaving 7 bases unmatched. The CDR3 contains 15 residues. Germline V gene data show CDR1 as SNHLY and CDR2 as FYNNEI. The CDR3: CASRQQLAVTDTQYF. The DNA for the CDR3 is TGTGCCAGCAGACAACAACTAGCGGTCACAGATACGCAGTATTTT. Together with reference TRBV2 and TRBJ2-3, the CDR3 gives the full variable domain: EPEVTQTPSHQVTQMGQEVILRCVPISNHLYFYWYRQILGQKVEFLVSFYNNEISEKSEIFDDQFSVERPDGSNFTLKIRSTKLEDSAMYFCASRQQLAVTDTQYFGPGTRLTVL.

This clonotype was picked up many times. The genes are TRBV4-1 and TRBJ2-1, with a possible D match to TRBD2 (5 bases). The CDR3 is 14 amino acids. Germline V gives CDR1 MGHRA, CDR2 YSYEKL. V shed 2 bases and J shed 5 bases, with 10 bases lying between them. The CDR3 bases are TGCGCCAGCAGCCAACTCACTAGAGACAATGAGCAGTTCTTC. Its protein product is CASSQLTRDNEQFF.

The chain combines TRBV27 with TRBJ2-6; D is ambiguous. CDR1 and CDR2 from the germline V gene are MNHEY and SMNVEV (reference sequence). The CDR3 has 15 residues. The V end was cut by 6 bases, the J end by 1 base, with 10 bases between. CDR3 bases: TGTGCCAGCAGCTCTGGCCCTTCTGGGGCCAACGTCCTGACTTTC. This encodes CASSSGPSGANVLTF.